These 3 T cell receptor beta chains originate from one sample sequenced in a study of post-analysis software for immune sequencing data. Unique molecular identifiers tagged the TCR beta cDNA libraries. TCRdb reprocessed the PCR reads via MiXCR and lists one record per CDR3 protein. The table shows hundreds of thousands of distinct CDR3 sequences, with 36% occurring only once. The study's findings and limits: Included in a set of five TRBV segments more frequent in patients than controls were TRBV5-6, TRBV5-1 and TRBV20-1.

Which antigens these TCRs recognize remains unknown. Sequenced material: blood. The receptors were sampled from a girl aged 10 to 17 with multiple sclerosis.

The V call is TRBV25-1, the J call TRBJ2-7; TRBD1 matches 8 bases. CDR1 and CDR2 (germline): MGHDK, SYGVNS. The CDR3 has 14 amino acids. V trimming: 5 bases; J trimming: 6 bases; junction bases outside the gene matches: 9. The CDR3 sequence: CASSKVGTGSEQYF. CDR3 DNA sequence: TGTGCCAGCAGTAAGGTAGGGACAGGATCCGAGCAGTACTTC.

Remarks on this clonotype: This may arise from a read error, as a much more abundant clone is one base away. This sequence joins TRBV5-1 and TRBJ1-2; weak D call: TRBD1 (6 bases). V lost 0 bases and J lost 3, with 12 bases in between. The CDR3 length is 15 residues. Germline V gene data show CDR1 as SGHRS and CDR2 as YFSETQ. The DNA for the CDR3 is TGCGCCAGCAGCTTGGAGGCAGGGGTGCACTATGGCTACACCTTC. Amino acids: CASSLEAGVHYGYTF.

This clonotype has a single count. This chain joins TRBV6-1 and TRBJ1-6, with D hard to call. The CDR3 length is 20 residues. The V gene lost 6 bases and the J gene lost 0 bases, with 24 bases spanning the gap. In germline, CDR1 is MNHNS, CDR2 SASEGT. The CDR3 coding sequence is TGTGCCAGCAGCCCCGATGGTTCACCTGTAGGGCTCTCCTATAATTCACCCCTCCACTTT. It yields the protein CASSPDGSPVGLSYNSPLHF.